A selection of T cell receptor beta chains follows, all from one sample in a study of blood T cell repertoires in COVID-19. Data came from immunoSEQ multiplex PCR; TCRdb stores just in-frame clones and leaves some out. The sample lists about 270,000 clones; about nine tenths were seen once. The sequenced sample was PBMCs or T cells enriched from blood (not recorded which). The receptor source for this set is a woman aged 45-60 years who had recovered from COVID-19. Each CDR3 is given with its conserved first and last residue. D genes are given only for firm matches. The size field is filled for only some rows; it gives once, few, many or a size class.

D	V	size	J	DNA	CDR3
-	TRBV29-1	once	TRBJ1-2	TGCAGCGTTACAGCTAACCAGCCACGAAATGGCTACACCTTC	CSVTANQPRNGYTF
-	TRBV28	-	TRBJ1-3	TGTGCCAGCAGTTTCTCGGCGGGAGGCTCTGGAAACACCATATATTTT	CASSFSAGGSGNTIYF
-	TRBV28	few	TRBJ1-2	TGTGCCTCGGCCGGGCAGGGCGGGGAGGTGGGCTATGGCTACACCTTC	CASAGQGGEVGYGYTF
TRBD1	TRBV4-3	-	TRBJ2-7	TGCGCCAGCAGCCACCGGACAGGGGGGGCCGAAGGGCAGTACTTC	CASSHRTGGAEGQYF
-	TRBV6-5	-	TRBJ1-1	TGTGCCAGCAGTCTACTCCGGAACACTGAAGCTTTCTTT	CASSLLRNTEAFF
TRBD2	TRBV7-6	-	TRBJ2-1	TGTGCCAGCAGCTCATCCGCGGGGGGTGAGCAGTTCTTC	CASSSSAGGEQFF
TRBD2	TRBV11-1	-	TRBJ2-7	TGTGCCAGCAGCTTAGATCGGACTAGCGACGAGCAGTACTTC	CASSLDRTSDEQYF
TRBD1	TRBV5-1	-	TRBJ2-3	TGCGCCAGCAGCTCAAGGACAGGGACAGATACGCAGTATTTT	CASSSRTGTDTQYF
TRBD1	TRBV5-5	-	TRBJ1-2	TGTGCCAGCAGCAACGGGACAGGCGCCTATGGCTACACCTTC	CASSNGTGAYGYTF
-	TRBV28	-	TRBJ1-2	TGTGCCAGCTCGAGAGCTAACTATGGCTACACCTTC	CASSRANYGYTF
-	TRBV4-3	-	TRBJ1-5	TGCGCCAGCAGCCAAGATGACACAGGGTCGGGCAATCAGCCCCAGCATTTT	CASSQDDTGSGNQPQHF
TRBD1	TRBV5-4	-	TRBJ2-3	TGTGCCAGCAGCTTCGCCCGGGACAGGGGCACAGATACGCAGTATTTT	CASSFARDRGTDTQYF
-	TRBV28	-	TRBJ2-7	TGTGCCAGCAGGAGAACCGGGGTAGGCGAGCAGTACTTC	CASRRTGVGEQYF
TRBD2	TRBV25-1	-	TRBJ2-1	TGTGCCAGCAGTGATGGCGGGAGGGCCTCCAATGAGCAGTTCTTC	CASSDGGRASNEQFF
TRBD2	TRBV18	-	TRBJ2-7	TGTGCCAGCTCACCTCAGAGGACTAGCGTCCAGGGGGAGCAGTACTTC	CASSPQRTSVQGEQYF
TRBD1	TRBV9	-	TRBJ1-2	TGTGCCAGCAGCGTAGCTTCGAGGACAGGGGCCTACTATGGCTACACCTTC	CASSVASRTGAYYGYTF
TRBD2	TRBV5-1	-	TRBJ2-1	TGCGCCAGCAGCTTGCGAACACAAGCGGGAGAGGAGCAGTTCTTC	CASSLRTQAGEEQFF
-	TRBV6-1	-	TRBJ2-1	TGTGCCAGCAGTGAACAGGGTTTAAACTACAATGAGCAGTTCTTC	CASSEQGLNYNEQFF
-	TRBV6-5	-	TRBJ1-1	TGTGCCAGCAGGGACAGTCAGGACACTGAAGCTTTCTTT	CASRDSQDTEAFF
-	TRBV4-2	-	TRBJ2-3	TGTGCCAGCAGCCCCAGCGCCACAGATACGCAGTATTTT	CASSPSATDTQYF
-	TRBV5-1	few	TRBJ1-2	TGCGCCAGCAGCGTAGGGGAGGCCTACTATGGCTACACCTTC	CASSVGEAYYGYTF
TRBD2	TRBV20-1	-	TRBJ2-1	TGCAGTGCTAGTACGTTGAGCTTGACTAGCGCTACCTACAATGAGCAGTTCTTC	CSASTLSLTSATYNEQFF
-	TRBV19	-	TRBJ2-1	TGTGCCAGTAGTACGAGATCGGAGGGCGACTACAATGAGCAGTTCTTC	CASSTRSEGDYNEQFF
TRBD2	TRBV2	-	TRBJ2-1	TGTGCCAGCAGCGGCCTAGCGGGGAACTACAATGAGCAGTTCTTC	CASSGLAGNYNEQFF
TRBD2	TRBV9	-	TRBJ2-3	TGTGCCAGCAGCAAGGCGGGGGGCGAATATAGCACAGATACGCAGTATTTT	CASSKAGGEYSTDTQYF
TRBD1	TRBV12-3/TRBV12-4	-	TRBJ1-2	TGTGCCAGCAGGTTGACAGGGGCGCATGGCTACACCTTC	CASRLTGAHGYTF
TRBD1	TRBV18	-	TRBJ2-5	TGTGCCAGCTCACCACCGGGACAGGGAGAGACCCAGTACTTC	CASSPPGQGETQYF
TRBD2	TRBV18	-	TRBJ2-3	TGTGCCAGCTCACCCCGGGAGGGACCAGATACGCAGTATTTT	CASSPREGPDTQYF
-	TRBV5-6	-	TRBJ1-2	TGTGCCAGCAGCTTGCGGGTAAACTATGGCTACACCTTC	CASSLRVNYGYTF
TRBD2	TRBV28	-	TRBJ2-7	TGTGCCAGCAGTTCCCCCGATACTAGCGGGAGGGCGTACGAGCAGTACTTC	CASSSPDTSGRAYEQYF
-	TRBV5-1	once	TRBJ1-5	TGCGCCAGCAGCTTGGCAGAAGGGGATCAGCCCCAGCATTTT	CASSLAEGDQPQHF
-	TRBV3-1/TRBV3-2	few	TRBJ1-2	TGTGCCAGCAGCCCCAGGCAGGGCTATGGCTACACCTTC	CASSPRQGYGYTF
TRBD1	TRBV2	-	TRBJ2-2	TGTGCCAGCAGTGAAGCGGACGGACAGGGGAAGTTCGCGAACACCGGGGAGCTGTTTTTT	CASSEADGQGKFANTGELFF
-	TRBV29-1	-	TRBJ1-1	TGCAGCGCCATACAACAGAAAAACACTGAAGCTTTCTTT	CSAIQQKNTEAFF